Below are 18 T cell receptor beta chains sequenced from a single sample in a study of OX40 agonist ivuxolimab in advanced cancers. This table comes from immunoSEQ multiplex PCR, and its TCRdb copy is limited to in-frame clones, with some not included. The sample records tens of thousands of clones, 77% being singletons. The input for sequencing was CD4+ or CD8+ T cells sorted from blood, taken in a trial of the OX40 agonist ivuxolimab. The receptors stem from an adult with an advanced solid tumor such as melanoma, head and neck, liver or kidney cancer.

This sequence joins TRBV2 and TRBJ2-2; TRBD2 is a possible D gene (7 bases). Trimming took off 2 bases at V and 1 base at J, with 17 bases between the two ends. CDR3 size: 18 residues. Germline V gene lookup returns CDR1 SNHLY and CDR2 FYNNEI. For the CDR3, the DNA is TGTGCCAGCAGTGAACCTCCCATAGGGGGGGAGAACACCGGGGAGCTGTTTTTT. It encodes CASSEPPIGGENTGELFF.

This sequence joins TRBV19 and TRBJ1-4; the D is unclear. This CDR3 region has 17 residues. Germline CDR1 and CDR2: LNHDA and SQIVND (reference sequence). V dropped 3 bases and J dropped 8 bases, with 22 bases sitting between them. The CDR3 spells CASSISLGEGLWEKLFF. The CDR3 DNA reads TGTGCCAGTAGTATCTCCCTCGGGGAGGGCCTTTGGGAAAAACTGTTTTTT.

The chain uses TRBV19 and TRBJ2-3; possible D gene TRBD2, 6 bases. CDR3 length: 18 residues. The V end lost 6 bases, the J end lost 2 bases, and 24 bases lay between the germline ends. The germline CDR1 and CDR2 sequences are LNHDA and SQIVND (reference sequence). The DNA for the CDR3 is TGTGCCAGTAGCTGGGAGGAGTGGGCAGGACCGTCCACAGATACGCAGTATTTT. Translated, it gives CASSWEEWAGPSTDTQYF.

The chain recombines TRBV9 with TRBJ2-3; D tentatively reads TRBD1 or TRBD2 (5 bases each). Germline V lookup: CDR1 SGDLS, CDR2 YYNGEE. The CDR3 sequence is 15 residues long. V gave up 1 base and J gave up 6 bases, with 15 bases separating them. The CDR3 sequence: CASSVRGVVQDTQYF. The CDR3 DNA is TGTGCCAGCAGCGTAAGAGGGGTGGTGCAGGATACGCAGTATTTT.

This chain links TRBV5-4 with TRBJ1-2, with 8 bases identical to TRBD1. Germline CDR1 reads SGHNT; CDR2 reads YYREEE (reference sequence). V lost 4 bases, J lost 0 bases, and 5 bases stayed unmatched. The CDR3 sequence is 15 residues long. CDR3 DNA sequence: TGTGCCAGCAGCGGTCCAGGGGGCGCTAACTATGGCTACACCTTC. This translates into CASSGPGGANYGYTF.

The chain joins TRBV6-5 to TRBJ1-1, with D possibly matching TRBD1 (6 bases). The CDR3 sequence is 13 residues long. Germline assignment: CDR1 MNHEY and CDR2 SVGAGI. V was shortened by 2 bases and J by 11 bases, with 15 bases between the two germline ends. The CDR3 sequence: CASSYAGAGGAFF. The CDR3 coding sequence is TGTGCCAGCAGTTACGCAGGGGCGGGGGGGGCTTTCTTT.

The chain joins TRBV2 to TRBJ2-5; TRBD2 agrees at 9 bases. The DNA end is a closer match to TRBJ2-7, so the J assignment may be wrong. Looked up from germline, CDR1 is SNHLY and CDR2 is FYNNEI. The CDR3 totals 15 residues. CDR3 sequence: CASSESAGGLYEQYF. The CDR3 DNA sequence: TGTGCCAGCAGTGAGTCAGCGGGGGGTCTCTACGAGCAGTACTTC.

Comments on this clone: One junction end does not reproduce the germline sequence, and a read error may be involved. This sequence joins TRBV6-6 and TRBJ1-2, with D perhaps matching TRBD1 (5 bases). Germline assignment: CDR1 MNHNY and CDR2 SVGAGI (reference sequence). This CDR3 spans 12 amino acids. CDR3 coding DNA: TGTGCCAGCAGTTACAGGACGGGGGATTGGGTCTTC. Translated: CASSYRTGDWVF.

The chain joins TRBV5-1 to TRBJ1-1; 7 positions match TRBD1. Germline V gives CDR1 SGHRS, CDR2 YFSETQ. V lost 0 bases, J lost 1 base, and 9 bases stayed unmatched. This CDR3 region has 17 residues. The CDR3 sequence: CASSLGIYQGENTEAFF. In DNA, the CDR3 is TGCGCCAGCAGCTTGGGCATTTACCAGGGGGAGAACACTGAAGCTTTCTTT.

Here the CDR3 reads CASTPSGGTSYEQYF. In DNA form, the CDR3 reads TGTGCCAGCACCCCATCAGGGGGGACCTCCTACGAGCAGTACTTC. The chain links TRBV28 to TRBJ2-7; the D gene is possibly TRBD1 (7 bases). Between the trimmed V and J ends, which lost 7 bases and 0 bases, there was a span of 16 bases. CDR3 length: 15 residues. Germline lookup yields CDR1 MDHEN and CDR2 SYDVKM.

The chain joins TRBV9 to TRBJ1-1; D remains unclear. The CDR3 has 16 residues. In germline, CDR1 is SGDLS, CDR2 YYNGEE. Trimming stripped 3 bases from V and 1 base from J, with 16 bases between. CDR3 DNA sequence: TGTGCCAGCAGCGCCGATAAGGGAGCGGGGAACACTGAAGCTTTCTTT. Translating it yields CASSADKGAGNTEAFF. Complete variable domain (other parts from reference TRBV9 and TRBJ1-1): DSGVTQTPKHLITATGQRVTLRCSPRSGDLSVYWYQQSLDQGLQFLIQYYNGEERAKGNILERFSAQQFPDLHSELNLSSLELGDSALYFCASSADKGAGNTEAFFGQGTRLTVV.

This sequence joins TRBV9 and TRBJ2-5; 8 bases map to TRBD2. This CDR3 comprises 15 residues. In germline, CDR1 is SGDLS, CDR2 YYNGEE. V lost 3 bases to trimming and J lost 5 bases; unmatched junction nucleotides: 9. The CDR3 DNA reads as TGTGCCAGCAGCGCGCCCGGGGGGGGCGAGGAGACCCAGTACTTC. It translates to CASSAPGGGEETQYF.

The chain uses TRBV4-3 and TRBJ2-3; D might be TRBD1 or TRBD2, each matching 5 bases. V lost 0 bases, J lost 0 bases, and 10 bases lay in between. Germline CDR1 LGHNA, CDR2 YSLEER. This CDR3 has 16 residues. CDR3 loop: CASSQDGGRSTDTQYF. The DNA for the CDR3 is TGCGCCAGCAGCCAAGATGGGGGAAGAAGCACAGATACGCAGTATTTT.

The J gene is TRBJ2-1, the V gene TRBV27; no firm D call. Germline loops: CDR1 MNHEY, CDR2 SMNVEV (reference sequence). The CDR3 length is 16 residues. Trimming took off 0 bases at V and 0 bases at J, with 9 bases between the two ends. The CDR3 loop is CASSLSGESSYNEQFF. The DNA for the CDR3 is TGTGCCAGCAGTTTATCTGGAGAGAGCTCCTACAATGAGCAGTTCTTC.

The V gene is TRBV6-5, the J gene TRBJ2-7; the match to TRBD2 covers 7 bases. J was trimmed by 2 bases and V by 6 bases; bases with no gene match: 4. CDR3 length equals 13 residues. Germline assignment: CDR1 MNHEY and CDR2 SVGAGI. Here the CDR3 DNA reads TGTGCCAGCAGCCACGGGGGGACCTACGAGCAGTACTTC. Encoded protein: CASSHGGTYEQYF.

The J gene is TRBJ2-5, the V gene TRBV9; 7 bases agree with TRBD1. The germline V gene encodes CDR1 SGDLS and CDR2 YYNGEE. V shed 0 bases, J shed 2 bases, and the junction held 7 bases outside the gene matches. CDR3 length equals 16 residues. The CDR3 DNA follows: TGTGCCAGCAGCGTAGGTTCAGGGGGTTGGCAAGAGACCCAGTACTTC. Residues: CASSVGSGGWQETQYF.

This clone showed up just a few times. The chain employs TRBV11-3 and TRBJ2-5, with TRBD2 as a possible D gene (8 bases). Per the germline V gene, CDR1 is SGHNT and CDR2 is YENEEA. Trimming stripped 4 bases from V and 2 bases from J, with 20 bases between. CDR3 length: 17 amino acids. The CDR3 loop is CASSYGGGGGIQETQYF. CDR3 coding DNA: TGTGCCAGCAGCTACGGAGGGGGCGGGGGGATTCAAGAGACCCAGTACTTC. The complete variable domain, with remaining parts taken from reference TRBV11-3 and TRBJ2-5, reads EAGVVQSPRYKIIEKKQPVAFWCNPISGHNTLYWYLQNLGQGPELLIRYENEEAVDDSQLPKDRFSAERLKGVDSTLKIQPAELGDSAVYLCASSYGGGGGIQETQYFGPGTRLLVL.

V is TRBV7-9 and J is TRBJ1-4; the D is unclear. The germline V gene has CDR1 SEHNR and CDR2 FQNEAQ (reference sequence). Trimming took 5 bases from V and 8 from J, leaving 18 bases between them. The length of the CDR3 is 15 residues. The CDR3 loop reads CASSPPGRTDEKLFF. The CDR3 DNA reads TGTGCCAGCAGCCCCCCTGGCAGGACGGACGAAAAACTGTTTTTT.